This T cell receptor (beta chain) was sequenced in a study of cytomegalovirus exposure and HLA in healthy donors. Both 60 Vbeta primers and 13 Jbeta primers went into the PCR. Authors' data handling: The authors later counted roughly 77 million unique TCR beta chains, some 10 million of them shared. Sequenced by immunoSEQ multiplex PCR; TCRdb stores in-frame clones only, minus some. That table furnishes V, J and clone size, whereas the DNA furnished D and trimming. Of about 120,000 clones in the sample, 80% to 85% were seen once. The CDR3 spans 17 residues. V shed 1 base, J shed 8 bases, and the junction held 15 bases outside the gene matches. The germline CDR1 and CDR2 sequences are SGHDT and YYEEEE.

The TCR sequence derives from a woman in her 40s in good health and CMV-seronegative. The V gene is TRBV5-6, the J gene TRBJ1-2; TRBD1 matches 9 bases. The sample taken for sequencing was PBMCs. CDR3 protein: CASSLSSRDRESYGYTF. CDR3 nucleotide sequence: TGTGCCAGCAGCTTGTCATCCCGGGACAGGGAATCTTACGGCTACACCTTC.